This entry concerns a single T cell receptor beta chain. Its target is unknown. Since all of the isolated RNA was reverse transcribed, expressed TCRB transcripts were what got sequenced. The method was immunoSEQ multiplex PCR; TCRdb's version includes in-frame clones alone and lacks a portion of them. The sample includes about 710,000 clones, over 12% of them seen just once. The entry originates in a study of beta chain features in type 1 diabetes. The CDR3 length is 15 residues. Germline V gene data show CDR1 as SGHTA and CDR2 as FQGNSA. V lost 6 bases, J lost 0 bases, and 6 bases stayed unmatched. Study-wide findings and caveats: Type 1 diabetes patients showed a moderate but significant shortening of TCRB CDR3s in all four CD4+ subsets.

The sequencing sample was made of naive CD4+ T cells from blood. This chain joins TRBV7-2 and TRBJ2-3, with 7 bases identical to TRBD1. The source is a man in his late teens or twenties with type 1 diabetes. The CDR3 nucleotides read TGTGCCAGCAGGCCCCAGGGACAGAGCACAGATACGCAGTATTTT. Its translation: CASRPQGQSTDTQYF.